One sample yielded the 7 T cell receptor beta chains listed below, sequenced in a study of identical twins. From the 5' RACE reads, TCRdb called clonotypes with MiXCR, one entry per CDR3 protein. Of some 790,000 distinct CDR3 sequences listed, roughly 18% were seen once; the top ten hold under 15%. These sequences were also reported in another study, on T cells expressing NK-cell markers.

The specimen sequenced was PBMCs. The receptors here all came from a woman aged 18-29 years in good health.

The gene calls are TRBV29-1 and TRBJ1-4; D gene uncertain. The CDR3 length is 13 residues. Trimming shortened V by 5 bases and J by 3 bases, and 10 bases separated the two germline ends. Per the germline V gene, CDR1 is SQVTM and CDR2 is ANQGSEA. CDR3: CSVRPIANEKLFF. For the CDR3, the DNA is TGCAGCGTTCGTCCAATCGCTAATGAAAAACTGTTTTTT.

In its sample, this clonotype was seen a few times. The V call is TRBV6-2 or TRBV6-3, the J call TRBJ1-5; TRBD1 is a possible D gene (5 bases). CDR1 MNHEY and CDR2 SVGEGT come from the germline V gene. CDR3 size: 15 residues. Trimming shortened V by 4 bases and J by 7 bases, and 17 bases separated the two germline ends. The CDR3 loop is CASSSGGLGGQPQHF. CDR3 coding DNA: TGTGCCAGCAGTTCCGGGGGTTTAGGAGGACAGCCCCAGCATTTT.

The CDR3 here is CASSCMTRGGYTGELFF. The DNA for the CDR3 is TGTGCCAGCAGCTGTATGACGCGGGGGGGCTACACCGGGGAGCTGTTTTTT. V is TRBV27 and J is TRBJ2-2; 9 bases agree with TRBD2. The trim removed 6 bases at V and 3 bases at J, leaving 11 bases unmatched. This CDR3 region has 17 residues. The germline V gene has CDR1 MNHEY and CDR2 SMNVEV (reference sequence).

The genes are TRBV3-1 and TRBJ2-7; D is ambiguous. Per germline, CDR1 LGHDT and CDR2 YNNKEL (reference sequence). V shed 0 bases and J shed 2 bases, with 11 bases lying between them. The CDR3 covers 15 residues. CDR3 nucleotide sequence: TGTGCCAGCAGCCAAGATGGTCGTCCAACCTACGAGCAGTACTTC. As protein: CASSQDGRPTYEQYF.

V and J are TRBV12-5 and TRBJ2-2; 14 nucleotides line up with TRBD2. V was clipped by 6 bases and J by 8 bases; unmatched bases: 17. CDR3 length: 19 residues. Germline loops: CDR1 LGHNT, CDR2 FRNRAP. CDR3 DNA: TGTGCTAGTGGCCTGACTAGCGGGAGGGATATCTTGTCTCGGGGGGAGCTGTTTTTT. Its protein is CASGLTSGRDILSRGELFF.

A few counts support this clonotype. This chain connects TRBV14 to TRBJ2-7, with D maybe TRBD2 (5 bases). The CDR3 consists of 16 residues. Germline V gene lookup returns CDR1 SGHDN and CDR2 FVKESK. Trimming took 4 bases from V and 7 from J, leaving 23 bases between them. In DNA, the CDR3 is TGTGCCAGCAGCCGGAGGTCTGGGCAGGCCTTGGGAGAGCAGTACTTC. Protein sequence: CASSRRSGQALGEQYF.

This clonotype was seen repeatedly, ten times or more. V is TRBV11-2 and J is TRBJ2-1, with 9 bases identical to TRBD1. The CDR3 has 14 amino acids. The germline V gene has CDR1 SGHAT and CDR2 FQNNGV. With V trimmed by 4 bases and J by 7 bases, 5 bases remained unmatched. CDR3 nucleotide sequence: TGTGCCAGCAGCTCCGGGACAGGGCCGAATGAGCAGTTCTTC. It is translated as CASSSGTGPNEQFF.